A selection of T cell receptor beta chains follows, all from one sample in a study of CD8 T cells in ankylosing spondylitis. Each CDR3 protein gets one entry after TCRdb re-called the 5' RACE reads with MiXCR. The top ten hold about 3.6% of the sample, which has approximately 130,000 distinct CDR3 sequences, 7% to 10% seen once. Specimen: blood, either unsorted or a sorted T cell fraction (not recorded which). These receptors all stem from a male donor with ankylosing spondylitis or in good health (not recorded which). Each CDR3 is given with its conserved first and last residue. The D gene is left open where the match is weak. The size entry is marked missing in some rows and otherwise reads once, few, many or a size class.

-	TRBJ1-1	many	16	TRBV20-1	TGCAGTGCCGTTGGTCAGGGTTTGAGGATGAACACTGAAGCTTTCTTT	CSAVGQGLRMNTEAFF
TRBD1	TRBJ1-1	-	15	TRBV12-3/TRBV12-4	TGTGCCAGCAGTGTTCGACAGGGGGAGAACACTGAAGCTTTCTTT	CASSVRQGENTEAFF
-	TRBJ2-3	many	14	TRBV5-1	TGCGCCAGCAGCTGGGGCCAATACGCAGATACGCAGTATTTT	CASSWGQYADTQYF
TRBD2	TRBJ2-2	few	16	TRBV5-1	TGCGCCAGCAGCCCCCCACTAGCGGGAGAAGTCGGGGAGCTGTTTTTT	CASSPPLAGEVGELFF
TRBD2	TRBJ2-2	-	17	TRBV24-1	TGTGCCACCAGTGACCGGACTAGCGGAGCGAACACCGGGGAGCTGTTTTTT	CATSDRTSGANTGELFF
-	TRBJ1-2	-	13	TRBV15	TGTGCCACCAGCAAATTTTTCCAGTATGGCTACACCTTC	CATSKFFQYGYTF
TRBD2	TRBJ2-2	few	17	TRBV19	TGTGCCAGTAGTATCTATAGCGGGAGGGCCTCCACCGGGGAGCTGTTTTTT	CASSIYSGRASTGELFF
-	TRBJ2-7	-	15	TRBV4-2	TGTGCCAGCAGCCAAGATGAGGCCCGGGCCTCTGGGCAGTACTTC	CASSQDEARASGQYF
TRBD2	TRBJ2-1	-	14	TRBV12-3/TRBV12-4	TGTGCCAGCAGTGCCCGGGAAGCGGGAGGAGAGCAGTTCTTC	CASSAREAGGEQFF
TRBD1	TRBJ2-2	many	17	TRBV15	TGTGCCACCAGCAGAGGGGGACAGGGGGCGAGAACCGGGGAGCTGTTTTTT	CATSRGGQGARTGELFF
TRBD1	TRBJ1-5	many	15	TRBV19	TGTGCCAGTAGTATAGTGGGACAGAGCAATCAGCCCCAGCATTTT	CASSIVGQSNQPQHF
-	TRBJ2-2	many	13	TRBV29-1	TGCAGCGCCCGGGGAGCCCCTACCGGGGAGCTGTTTTTT	CSARGAPTGELFF
-	TRBJ2-3	many	16	TRBV21-1	TGTGCCAGCAGCAAAGCGGGCAGGGAGCGCACAGATACGCAGTATTTT	CASSKAGRERTDTQYF
-	TRBJ1-5	few	12	TRBV20-1	TGCAGTGCTCCAAGGGGAAATCAGCCCCAGCATTTT	CSAPRGNQPQHF
TRBD1	TRBJ1-4	-	13	TRBV28	TGTGCCAGCAGGTCAGGGGGAGAAGAAAAACTGTTTTTT	CASRSGGEEKLFF
TRBD1	TRBJ1-5	few	13	TRBV19	TGTGCCAGTTCAGGGGACAGGAGCCAGCCCCAGCATTTT	CASSGDRSQPQHF
TRBD2	TRBJ2-3	few	17	TRBV18	TGTGCCAGCTCACCCCTAACTAGCGGGAGGAGCACAGATACGCAGTATTTT	CASSPLTSGRSTDTQYF